This record covers a single T cell receptor beta chain. This record comes from a study of shared clonotypes between healthy human individuals. The CDR3 contains 14 residues. CDR1 GTSNPN and CDR2 SVGIG come from the germline V gene (reference sequence). V was trimmed by 4 bases and J by 0 bases, leaving 9 bases between them. For each subset, genomic DNA was distributed in equal portions over several immunoSEQ plates. TCRdb's copy holds only in-frame clones and misses some; the assay was immunoSEQ multiplex PCR. The sample consists of about 2.4 million clones, just over 90% of them appearing once. Material for sequencing was naive CD4+ T cells sorted from blood. The subset: CD45RA+ positively selected. V and J are TRBV30 and TRBJ1-4; D call uncertain. This TCR came from a man between 18 and 35 years old in good health. In DNA, the CDR3 is TGTGCCTGGACGGTGGGGTCAACTAATGAAAAACTGTTTTTT. Its translation is CAWTVGSTNEKLFF.